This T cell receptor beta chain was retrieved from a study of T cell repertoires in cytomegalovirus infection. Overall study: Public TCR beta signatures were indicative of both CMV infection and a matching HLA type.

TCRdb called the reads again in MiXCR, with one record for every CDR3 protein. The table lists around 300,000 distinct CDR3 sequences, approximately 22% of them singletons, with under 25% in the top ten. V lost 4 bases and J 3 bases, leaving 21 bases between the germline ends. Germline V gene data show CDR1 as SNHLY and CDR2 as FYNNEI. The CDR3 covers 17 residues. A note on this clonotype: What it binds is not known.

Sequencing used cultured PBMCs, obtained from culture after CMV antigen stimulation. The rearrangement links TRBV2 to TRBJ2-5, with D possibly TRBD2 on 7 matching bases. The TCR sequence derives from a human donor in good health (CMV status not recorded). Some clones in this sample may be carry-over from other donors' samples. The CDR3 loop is CASSVRTGRVREETQYF. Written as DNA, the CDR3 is TGTGCCAGCAGTGTCCGAACAGGGAGGGTTCGGGAAGAGACCCAGTACTTC.